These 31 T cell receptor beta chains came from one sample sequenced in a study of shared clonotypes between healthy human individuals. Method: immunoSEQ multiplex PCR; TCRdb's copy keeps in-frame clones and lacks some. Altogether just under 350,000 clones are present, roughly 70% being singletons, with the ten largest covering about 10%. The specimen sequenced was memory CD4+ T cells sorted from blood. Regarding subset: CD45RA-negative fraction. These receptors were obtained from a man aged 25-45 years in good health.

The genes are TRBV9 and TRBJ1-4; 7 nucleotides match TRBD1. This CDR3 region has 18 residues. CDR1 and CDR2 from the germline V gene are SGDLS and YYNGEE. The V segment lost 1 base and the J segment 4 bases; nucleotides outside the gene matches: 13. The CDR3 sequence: CASSVTPHGTANNEKLFF. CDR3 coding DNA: TGTGCCAGCAGCGTAACCCCCCATGGGACAGCAAATAATGAAAAACTGTTTTTT.

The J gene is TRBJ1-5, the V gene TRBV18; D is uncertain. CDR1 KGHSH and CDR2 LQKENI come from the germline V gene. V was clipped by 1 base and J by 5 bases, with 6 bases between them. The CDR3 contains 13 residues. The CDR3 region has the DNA TGTGCCAGCTCACCACAGAGCGATCAGCCCCAGCATTTT. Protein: CASSPQSDQPQHF. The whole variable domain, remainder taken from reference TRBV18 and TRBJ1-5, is NAGVMQNPRHLVRRRGQEARLRCSPMKGHSHVYWYRQLPEEGLKFMVYLQKENIIDESGMPKERFSAEFPKEGPSILRIQQVVRGDSAAYFCASSPQSDQPQHFGDGTRLSIL.

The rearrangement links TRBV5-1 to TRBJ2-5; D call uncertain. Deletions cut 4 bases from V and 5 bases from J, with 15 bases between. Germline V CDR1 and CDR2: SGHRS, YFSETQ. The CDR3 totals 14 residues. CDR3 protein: CASSPGHFGETQYF. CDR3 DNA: TGCGCCAGCAGCCCGGGCCACTTCGGGGAGACCCAGTACTTC. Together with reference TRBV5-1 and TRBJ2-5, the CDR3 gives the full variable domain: KAGVTQTPRYLIKTRGQQVTLSCSPISGHRSVSWYQQTPGQGLQFLFEYFSETQRNKGNFPGRFSGRQFSNSRSEMNVSTLELGDSALYLCASSPGHFGETQYFGPGTRLLVL.

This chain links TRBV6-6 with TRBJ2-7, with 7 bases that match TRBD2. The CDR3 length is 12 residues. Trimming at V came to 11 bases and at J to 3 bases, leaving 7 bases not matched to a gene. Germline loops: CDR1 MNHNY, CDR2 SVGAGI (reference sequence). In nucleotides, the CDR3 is TGTGCCTCCGGGGGGAGGGTCTACGAGCAGTACTTC. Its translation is CASGGRVYEQYF.

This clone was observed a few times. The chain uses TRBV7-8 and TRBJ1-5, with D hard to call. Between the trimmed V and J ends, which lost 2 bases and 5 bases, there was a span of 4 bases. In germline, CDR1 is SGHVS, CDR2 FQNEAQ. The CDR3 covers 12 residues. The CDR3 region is CASSLWDQPQHF. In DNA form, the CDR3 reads TGTGCCAGCAGCTTATGGGATCAGCCCCAGCATTTT.

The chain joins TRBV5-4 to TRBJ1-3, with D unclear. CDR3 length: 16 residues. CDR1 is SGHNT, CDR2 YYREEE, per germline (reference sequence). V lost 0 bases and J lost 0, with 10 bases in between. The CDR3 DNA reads TGTGCCAGCAGCTTGGGGCAGCTTAACTCTGGAAACACCATATATTTT. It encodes CASSLGQLNSGNTIYF.

As DNA, the CDR3 is TGTGCCAGCAGTTTTCAGGCGGGCGAGCAGTACTTC. Protein sequence: CASSFQAGEQYF. The rearrangement uses TRBV27 and TRBJ2-7, with D possibly TRBD2 on 5 matching bases. The germline V gene encodes CDR1 MNHEY and CDR2 SMNVEV (reference sequence). This CDR3 region has 12 residues. Trimming took 3 bases from V and 6 from J, leaving 9 bases between them.

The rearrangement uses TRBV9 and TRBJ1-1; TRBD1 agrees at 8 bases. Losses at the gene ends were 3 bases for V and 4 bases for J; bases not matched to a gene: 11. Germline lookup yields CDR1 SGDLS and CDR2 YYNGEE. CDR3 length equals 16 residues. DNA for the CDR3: TGTGCCAGCAGCGCGAGGGGACAGGCCCGTGGCACTGAAGCTTTCTTT. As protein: CASSARGQARGTEAFF.

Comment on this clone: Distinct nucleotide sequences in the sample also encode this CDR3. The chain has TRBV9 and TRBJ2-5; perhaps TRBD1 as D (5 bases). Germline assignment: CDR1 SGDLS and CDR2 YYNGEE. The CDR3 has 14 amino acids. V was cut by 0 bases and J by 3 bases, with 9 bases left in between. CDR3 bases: TGTGCCAGCAGCGTAGATCCAGGGAAAGAGACCCAGTACTTC. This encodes CASSVDPGKETQYF.

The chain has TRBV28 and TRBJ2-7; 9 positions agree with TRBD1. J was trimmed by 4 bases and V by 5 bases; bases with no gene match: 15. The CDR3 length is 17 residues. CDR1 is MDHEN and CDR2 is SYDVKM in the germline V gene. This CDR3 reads CASSSPGTGSGAYEQYF. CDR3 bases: TGTGCCAGCAGTAGTCCCGGGACAGGGTCGGGAGCTTACGAGCAGTACTTC.

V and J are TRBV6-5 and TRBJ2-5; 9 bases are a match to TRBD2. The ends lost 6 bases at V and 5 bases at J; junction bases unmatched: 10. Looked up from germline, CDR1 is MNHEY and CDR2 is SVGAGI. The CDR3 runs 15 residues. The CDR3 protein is CASRSLLAGRETQYF. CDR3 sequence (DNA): TGTGCCAGCAGGTCTCTCCTAGCGGGAAGGGAGACCCAGTACTTC.

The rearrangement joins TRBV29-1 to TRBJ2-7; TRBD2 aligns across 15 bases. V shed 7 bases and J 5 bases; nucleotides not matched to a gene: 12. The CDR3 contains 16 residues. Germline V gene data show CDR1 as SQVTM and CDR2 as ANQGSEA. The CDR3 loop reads CSASGTSGRSLDEQYF. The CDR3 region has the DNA TGCAGCGCCTCCGGGACTAGCGGGAGGTCCTTGGACGAGCAGTACTTC.

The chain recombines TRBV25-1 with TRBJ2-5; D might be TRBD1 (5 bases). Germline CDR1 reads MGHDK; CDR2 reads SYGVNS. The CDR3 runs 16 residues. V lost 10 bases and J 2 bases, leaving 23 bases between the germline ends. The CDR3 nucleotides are TGTGCCACCACTTCCCTGGGGCCTCAGGGTCAAGAGACCCAGTACTTC. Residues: CATTSLGPQGQETQYF.

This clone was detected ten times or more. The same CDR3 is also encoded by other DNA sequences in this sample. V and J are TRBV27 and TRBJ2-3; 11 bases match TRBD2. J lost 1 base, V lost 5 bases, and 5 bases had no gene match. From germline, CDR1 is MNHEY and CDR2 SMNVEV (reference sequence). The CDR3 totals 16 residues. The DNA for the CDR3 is TGTGCCAGCAGTCTACAGGGACTAGCGGGCACAGATACGCAGTATTTT. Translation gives CASSLQGLAGTDTQYF.

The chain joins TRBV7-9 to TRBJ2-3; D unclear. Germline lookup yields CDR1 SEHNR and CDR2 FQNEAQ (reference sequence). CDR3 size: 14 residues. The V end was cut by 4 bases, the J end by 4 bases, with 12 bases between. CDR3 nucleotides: TGTGCCAGCAGCTCCCGCGTAAGTGCAGATACGCAGTATTTT. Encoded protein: CASSSRVSADTQYF.

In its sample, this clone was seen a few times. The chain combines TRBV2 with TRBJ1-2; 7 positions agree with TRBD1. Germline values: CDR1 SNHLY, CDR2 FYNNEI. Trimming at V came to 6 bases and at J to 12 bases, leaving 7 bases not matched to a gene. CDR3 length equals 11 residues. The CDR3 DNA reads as TGTGCCAGCAGCGATTACAGGGGCCACACCTTC. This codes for CASSDYRGHTF.

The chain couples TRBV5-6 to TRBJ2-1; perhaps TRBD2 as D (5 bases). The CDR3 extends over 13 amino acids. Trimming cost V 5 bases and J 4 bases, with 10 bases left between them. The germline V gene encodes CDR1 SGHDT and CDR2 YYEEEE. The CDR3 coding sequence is TGTGCCAGCAGAGCCGGGAATTACAATGAGCAGTTCTTC. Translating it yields CASRAGNYNEQFF.

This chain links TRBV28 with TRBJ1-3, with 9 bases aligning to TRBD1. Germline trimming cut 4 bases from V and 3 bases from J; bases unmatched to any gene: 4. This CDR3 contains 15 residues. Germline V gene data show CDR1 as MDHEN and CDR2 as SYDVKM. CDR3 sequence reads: CASSSDRGFGNTIYF. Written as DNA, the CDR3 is TGTGCCAGCAGTTCCGACAGGGGGTTTGGAAACACCATATATTTT.

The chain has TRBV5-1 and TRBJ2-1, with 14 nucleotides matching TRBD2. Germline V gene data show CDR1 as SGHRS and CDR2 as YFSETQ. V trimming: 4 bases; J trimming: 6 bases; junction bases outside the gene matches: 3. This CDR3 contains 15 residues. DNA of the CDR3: TGCGCCAGCAGCATCGGACTAGCGGGAGGCAATGAGCAGTTCTTC. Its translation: CASSIGLAGGNEQFF.

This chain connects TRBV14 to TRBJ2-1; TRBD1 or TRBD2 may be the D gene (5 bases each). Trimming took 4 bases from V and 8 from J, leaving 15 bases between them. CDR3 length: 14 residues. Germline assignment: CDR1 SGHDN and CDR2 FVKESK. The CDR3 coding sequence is TGTGCCAGCAGCCGGGGACGCCATGGGGATGAGCAGTTCTTC. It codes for CASSRGRHGDEQFF.

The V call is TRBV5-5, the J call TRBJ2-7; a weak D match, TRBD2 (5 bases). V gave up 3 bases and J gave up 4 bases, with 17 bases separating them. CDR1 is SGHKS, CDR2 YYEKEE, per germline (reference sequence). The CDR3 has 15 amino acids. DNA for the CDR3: TGTGCCAGCAGCTCTAGCCCCCAACCGATATACGAGCAGTACTTC. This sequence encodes CASSSSPQPIYEQYF.

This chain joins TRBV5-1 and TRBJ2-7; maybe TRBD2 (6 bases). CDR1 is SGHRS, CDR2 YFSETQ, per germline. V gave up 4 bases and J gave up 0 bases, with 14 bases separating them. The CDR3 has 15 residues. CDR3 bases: TGCGCCAGCAGCCCCGGGACTTCGAGCTCCTACGAGCAGTACTTC. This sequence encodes CASSPGTSSSYEQYF.

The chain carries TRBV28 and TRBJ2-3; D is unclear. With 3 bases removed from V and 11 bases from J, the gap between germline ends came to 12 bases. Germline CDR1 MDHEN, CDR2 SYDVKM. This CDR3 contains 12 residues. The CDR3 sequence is CASSFPLRLQYF. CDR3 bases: TGTGCCAGCAGTTTCCCTTTACGTCTGCAGTATTTT.

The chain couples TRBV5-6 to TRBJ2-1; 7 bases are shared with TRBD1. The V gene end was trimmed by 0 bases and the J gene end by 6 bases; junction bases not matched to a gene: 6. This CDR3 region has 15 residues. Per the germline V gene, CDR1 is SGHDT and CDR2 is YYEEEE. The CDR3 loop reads CASSLDRGQINEQFF. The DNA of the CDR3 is TGTGCCAGCAGCTTGGACAGGGGCCAGATCAATGAGCAGTTCTTC.

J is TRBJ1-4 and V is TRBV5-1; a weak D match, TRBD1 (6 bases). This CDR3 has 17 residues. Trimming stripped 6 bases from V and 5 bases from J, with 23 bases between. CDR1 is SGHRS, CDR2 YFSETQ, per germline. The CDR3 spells CASNYPRSGHLNEKLFF. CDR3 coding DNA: TGCGCCAGCAACTATCCTCGGTCGGGACATTTGAATGAAAAACTGTTTTTT.

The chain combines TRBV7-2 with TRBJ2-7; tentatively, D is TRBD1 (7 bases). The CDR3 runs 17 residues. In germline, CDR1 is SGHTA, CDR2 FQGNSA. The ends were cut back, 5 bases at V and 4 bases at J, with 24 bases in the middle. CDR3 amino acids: CASSLRDSGGGRYEQYF. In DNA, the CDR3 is TGTGCCAGCAGCCTCCGGGACAGCGGTGGGGGGAGGTACGAGCAGTACTTC.

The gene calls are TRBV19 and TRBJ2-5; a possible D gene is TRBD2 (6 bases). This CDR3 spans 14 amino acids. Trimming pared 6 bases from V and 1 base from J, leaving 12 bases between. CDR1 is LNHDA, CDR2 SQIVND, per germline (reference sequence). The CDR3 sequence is CASRGLGGQETQYF. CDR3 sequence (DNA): TGTGCCAGTAGGGGTTTGGGGGGCCAAGAGACCCAGTACTTC.

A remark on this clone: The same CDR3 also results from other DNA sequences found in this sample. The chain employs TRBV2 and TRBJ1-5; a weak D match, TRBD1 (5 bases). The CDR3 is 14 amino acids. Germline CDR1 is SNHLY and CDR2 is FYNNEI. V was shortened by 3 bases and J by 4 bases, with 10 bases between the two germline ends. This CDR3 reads CASSDRARNQPQHF. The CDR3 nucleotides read TGTGCCAGCAGTGACAGGGCCAGAAATCAGCCCCAGCATTTT.

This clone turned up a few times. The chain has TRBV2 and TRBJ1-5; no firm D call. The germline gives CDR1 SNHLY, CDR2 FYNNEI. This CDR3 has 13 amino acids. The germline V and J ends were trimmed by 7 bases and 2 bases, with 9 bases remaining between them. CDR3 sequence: CASIGTGNQPQHF. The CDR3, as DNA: TGTGCCAGCATCGGCACGGGCAATCAGCCCCAGCATTTT.

In nucleotides, the CDR3 is TGTGCCAGCAGACGAAACAGGGATTCCTACGAGCAGTACTTC. Its translation is CASRRNRDSYEQYF. This sequence joins TRBV11-3 and TRBJ2-7, with a possible D match to TRBD1 (6 bases). CDR3 length: 14 amino acids. Trimming took 6 bases from V and 1 from J, leaving 13 bases between them. Germline V gene data show CDR1 as SGHNT and CDR2 as YENEEA.

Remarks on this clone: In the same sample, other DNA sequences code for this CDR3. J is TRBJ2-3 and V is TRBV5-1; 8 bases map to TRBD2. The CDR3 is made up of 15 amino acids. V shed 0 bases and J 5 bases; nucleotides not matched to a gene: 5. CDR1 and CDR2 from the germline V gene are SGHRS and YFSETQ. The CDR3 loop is CASSLGSGSGDTQYF. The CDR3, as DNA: TGCGCCAGCAGCTTGGGGAGCGGGAGTGGAGATACGCAGTATTTT.